The rows below give T cell receptor beta chains drawn from one sample of a study of T-cell memory formation after mild COVID-19. TCRdb called the 5' RACE reads again in MiXCR, with one record for every CDR3 protein. The data show roughly 130,000 distinct CDR3 sequences, about a sixth seen once. The specimen was PBMCs or a T cell subset sorted from them (not recorded which). These receptors were obtained from a man in his late teens or twenties who had mild COVID-19 (a few samples of this study predate the infection). Cell type and time point are not known. The CDR3 runs from the conserved cysteine through the conserved F or W. D genes are given only for firm matches. Size is omitted from some rows. Given values are once, few, many or a class for expanded clones.

v_call,d_call,clone_size,j_call,cdr3_nt,cdr3_aa
TRBV12-3/TRBV12-4,TRBD1,few,TRBJ2-3,TGTGCCAGCAGTTTCACCGGACAGGCGGGTACGCAGTATTTT,CASSFTGQAGTQYF
TRBV12-3/TRBV12-4,NA,few,TRBJ1-1,TGTGCCAGCAGTTTAGCGCTTCAGGGCACTGAAGCTTTCTTT,CASSLALQGTEAFF
TRBV5-4,NA,few,TRBJ2-3,TGTGCCAGCAGCTTGTGGGACCTAAGCACAGATACGCAGTATTTT,CASSLWDLSTDTQYF
TRBV7-2,NA,NA,TRBJ1-1,TGTGCCAGCAGCTCGGGGATTGAAGCTTTCTTT,CASSSGIEAFF
TRBV6-5,NA,few,TRBJ2-7,TGTGCCAGCGCTCGGCAGGGAAGCCACGAGCAGTACTTC,CASARQGSHEQYF
TRBV6-2/TRBV6-3,NA,NA,TRBJ1-5,TGTGCCAGCAGTTCTTTGACAGGCTCCTATCAGCCCCAGCATTTT,CASSSLTGSYQPQHF
TRBV4-1,NA,once,TRBJ1-1,TGCGCCAGCAGCCAACCAGCCCAGGGGACTGAAGCTTTCTTT,CASSQPAQGTEAFF
TRBV7-9,TRBD1,many,TRBJ1-1,TGTGCCAGCAGCTACAGGGGTGAGAACACTGAAGCTTTCTTT,CASSYRGENTEAFF
TRBV3-1,NA,few,TRBJ2-3,TGTGCCACCAGGCGGGCTGGTGATACGCAGTATTTT,CATRRAGDTQYF
TRBV5-1,TRBD2,NA,TRBJ2-3,TGCGCCAGCGTCAACGGGGGGGCATCGACAGATACGCAGTATTTT,CASVNGGASTDTQYF
TRBV5-1,NA,few,TRBJ1-6,TGCGCCAGCAGTTCCGGGATGTCGGGTTCACCCCTCCACTTT,CASSSGMSGSPLHF
TRBV7-2,NA,few,TRBJ1-2,TGTGCCAGCAGCTCGCCGGTTCCTCGGGGCTACACCTTC,CASSSPVPRGYTF
TRBV6-6,NA,NA,TRBJ2-7,TGTGCCAGCAGTTACTCTGTGCTCTCCTACGAGCAGTACTTC,CASSYSVLSYEQYF
TRBV7-9,NA,NA,TRBJ2-5,TGTGCCAGCAGCTTCCAAAGGACCCAGTACTTC,CASSFQRTQYF
TRBV9,NA,NA,TRBJ1-2,TGTGCCAGCAGCGTAGGTTCAGGGGAAATAGGCTACACCTTC,CASSVGSGEIGYTF
TRBV19,NA,NA,TRBJ2-3,TGTGCCAGTAGTCTCAAAATGGGACACGGTGGGGCAGATACGCAGTATTTT,CASSLKMGHGGADTQYF
TRBV4-2,NA,NA,TRBJ1-5,TGTGCCAGCAGCCAAGTAACTGGGGGCAATCAGCCCCAGCATTTT,CASSQVTGGNQPQHF
TRBV28,TRBD1,few,TRBJ2-1,TGTGCCAGCAGTGGGGACAGGGCCAATGAGCAGTTCTTC,CASSGDRANEQFF
TRBV5-6,NA,NA,TRBJ2-4,TGTGCCAGCAGCCTTGGGGTAACCGGGACATCGTACTTC,CASSLGVTGTSYF
TRBV11-2,NA,many,TRBJ2-5,TGTGCCAGCAGCTTAGATCAGGCGATCAGTCGCTCGTGGCAAGAGACCCAGTACTTC,CASSLDQAISRSWQETQYF
TRBV11-3,NA,NA,TRBJ2-3,TGTGCCAGCAGCTTAGGCCAGGGGGATACGCAGTATTTT,CASSLGQGDTQYF
TRBV7-2,NA,many,TRBJ2-3,TGTGCCAGCAGCTTAGATCCGGAAACGGATACGCAGTATTTT,CASSLDPETDTQYF
TRBV4-3,NA,NA,TRBJ2-3,TGCGCCAGCAGCGGAGTCGGGGGCGAGGGCACAGATACGCAGTATTTT,CASSGVGGEGTDTQYF
TRBV20-1,NA,few,TRBJ1-2,TGCAGTGCTAGCTTTCCCAGTTTCTATGGCTACACCTTC,CSASFPSFYGYTF
TRBV9,NA,NA,TRBJ2-1,TGTGCCAGCAGCGTTAACCCGGGAGACGAGCAGTTCTTC,CASSVNPGDEQFF
TRBV6-2/TRBV6-3,NA,many,TRBJ2-1,TGTGCCAGCAGTTTGATGAGTTTCCAAGGGCAGTTCTTC,CASSLMSFQGQFF
TRBV5-1,NA,NA,TRBJ1-1,TGCGCCAGCAGCTTCGGGGGAATCACTGAAGCTTTCTTT,CASSFGGITEAFF
TRBV7-4,TRBD1,NA,TRBJ1-3,TGTGCCAGCAGCCAGCGGGACAGGGTATCTGGAAACACCATATATTTT,CASSQRDRVSGNTIYF
TRBV27,TRBD2,NA,TRBJ2-5,TGTGCCAGCAGTTTATTAGCGGGGGGGACGAAAGAGACCCAGTACTTC,CASSLLAGGTKETQYF
TRBV11-2,NA,many,TRBJ2-1,TGTGCCAGCAGCTTAAGAGTTTCCTACAATGAGCAGTTCTTC,CASSLRVSYNEQFF
TRBV4-2,NA,NA,TRBJ2-3,TGTGCCAGCAGCCAACTTACGGGGGGCGCAGGGGATACGCAGTATTTT,CASSQLTGGAGDTQYF
TRBV20-1,TRBD1,many,TRBJ2-3,TGCAGTGCCCACTCCGGGACAGGGCGTTCAGATACGCAGTATTTT,CSAHSGTGRSDTQYF
TRBV12-3/TRBV12-4,NA,NA,TRBJ2-3,TGTGCCAGCAGTTTATTCCAGTCTTTAGGGACAGATACGCAGTATTTT,CASSLFQSLGTDTQYF
TRBV6-6,NA,NA,TRBJ2-1,TGTGCCAGCAGAACGCAAGGTTTGGTGGGCGGCTCCTACAATGAGCAGTTCTTC,CASRTQGLVGGSYNEQFF
TRBV7-3,TRBD1,few,TRBJ2-3,TGTGCCAGCAGCTTACAGGGGGCCATGTTCGATACGCAGTATTTT,CASSLQGAMFDTQYF
TRBV7-9,NA,NA,TRBJ1-6,TGTGCCAGCAGCTCGGGACACTCGGACCCCTATAATTCACCCCTCCACTTT,CASSSGHSDPYNSPLHF
TRBV6-2/TRBV6-3,NA,NA,TRBJ2-5,TGTGCCAGCAGCACCCCGGCGGGACTCCAGGGCGAGACCCAGTACTTC,CASSTPAGLQGETQYF
TRBV7-6,TRBD2,many,TRBJ2-3,TGTGCCAGCAGCCCTACGGGAGGTCTGGATACGCAGTATTTT,CASSPTGGLDTQYF